The 28 T cell receptor beta chains reported below all come from one sample, sequenced in a study of neurological immune-mediated disorders. Via MiXCR, TCRdb re-called the 5' RACE reads, giving one row per CDR3 protein. This sample has 35,000 to 45,000 distinct CDR3 sequences, with under 14% found just once. The material sequenced was CD4+ T cells from blood. These receptor sequences come from a woman in her thirties with HTLV-1-associated myelopathy (HAM/TSP).

This clonotype was detected many times. This rearrangement joins TRBV18 to TRBJ1-2, with TRBD1 matching over 9 bases. The CDR3 totals 14 residues. Germline V gives CDR1 KGHSH, CDR2 LQKENI. V trimming: 6 bases; J trimming: 8 bases; junction bases outside the gene matches: 10. The CDR3 sequence is CASSPPGQGGGYTF. CDR3 DNA: TGTGCCAGCTCGCCCCCGGGACAGGGCGGCGGCTACACCTTC.

This clonotype was detected many times. The CDR3 loop reads CASSLGVLSSTDTQYF. The DNA of the CDR3 is TGCGCCAGCAGCTTGGGGGTCCTATCTAGCACAGATACGCAGTATTTT. The chain recombines TRBV5-1 with TRBJ2-3; D remains unclear. V was cut by 0 bases and J by 0 bases, with 11 bases left in between. Germline assignment: CDR1 SGHRS and CDR2 YFSETQ. The CDR3 is 16 residues long.

This clonotype was detected ten times or more. The CDR3: CASSPGGRTEAFF. The CDR3 nucleotides are TGTGCCAGCTCACCAGGAGGGAGGACTGAAGCTTTCTTT. This chain links TRBV18 with TRBJ1-1; D is uncertain. The ends were cut back, 2 bases at V and 5 bases at J, with 9 bases in the middle. The CDR3 sequence is 13 residues long. Germline assignment: CDR1 KGHSH and CDR2 LQKENI.

This clonotype was recorded many times. The chain joins TRBV14 to TRBJ1-2; D remains unclear. This CDR3 comprises 13 residues. V was trimmed by 0 bases and J by 5 bases, leaving 7 bases between them. CDR1 and CDR2 from the germline V gene are SGHDN and FVKESK. CDR3 nucleotide sequence: TGTGCCAGCAGCCAAGATTCACTGTATGGCTACACCTTC. This sequence encodes CASSQDSLYGYTF. Variable domain in full (rest from reference TRBV14 and TRBJ1-2): EAGVTQFPSHSVIEKGQTVTLRCDPISGHDNLYWYRRVMGKEIKFLLHFVKESKQDESGMPNNRFLAERTGGTYSTLKVQPAELEDSGVYFCASSQDSLYGYTFGSGTRLTVV.

This clonotype has at least ten counts. The chain recombines TRBV20-1 with TRBJ1-1; no firm D call. Trimming stripped 4 bases from V and 7 bases from J, with 10 bases between. The CDR3 spans 11 residues. Germline lookup yields CDR1 DFQATT and CDR2 SNEGSKA (reference sequence). The CDR3 coding sequence is TGCAGTGCTAATAAGGGTATTGAAGCTTTCTTT. It codes for CSANKGIEAFF.

This clonotype has a count of ten or more. This chain links TRBV6-1 with TRBJ2-6; D perhaps matches TRBD1 (6 bases). This CDR3 has 15 amino acids. Trimming pared 8 bases from V and 2 bases from J, leaving 13 bases between. Germline V lookup: CDR1 MNHNS, CDR2 SASEGT. The CDR3 DNA reads TGTGCCAGCCGCGGTGGGGGCGCTGGGGCCAACGTCCTGACTTTC. Translation gives CASRGGGAGANVLTF.

In this sample, this clonotype turned up many times. The J gene is TRBJ2-7, the V gene TRBV10-1; TRBD1 matches at 8 bases. The V segment lost 11 bases and the J segment 3 bases; nucleotides outside the gene matches: 15. Germline CDR1 WNHNN, CDR2 SYGVQD (reference sequence). The length of the CDR3 is 15 residues. Here the CDR3 reads CAVLGRQGRIYEQYF. The DNA for the CDR3 is TGCGCCGTCCTTGGGAGACAGGGGAGGATCTACGAGCAGTACTTC.

This clonotype was recorded many times. The CDR3 sequence is CSAMGQGVADTQYF. DNA of the CDR3: TGCAGTGCCATGGGACAGGGGGTAGCAGATACGCAGTATTTT. V usage is TRBV20-1 and J usage is TRBJ2-3; 11 nucleotides line up with TRBD1. Germline values: CDR1 DFQATT, CDR2 SNEGSKA (reference sequence). This CDR3 spans 14 amino acids. V was pared by 6 bases and J by 4 bases, with 6 bases of the junction left unmatched.

This clonotype was detected many times. The chain couples TRBV7-8 to TRBJ2-3; tentatively, D is TRBD2 (7 bases). This CDR3 region has 19 residues. The ends were cut back, 4 bases at V and 3 bases at J, with 26 bases in the middle. Per the germline V gene, CDR1 is SGHVS and CDR2 is FQNEAQ. The CDR3 reads CASSSRRHGAGALTDTQYF. The CDR3 DNA follows: TGTGCCAGCAGCTCAAGACGGCACGGCGCGGGGGCCCTAACAGATACGCAGTATTTT.

This clonotype was seen many times. The V call is TRBV3-1, the J call TRBJ2-3; D gene unclear. V was cut by 0 bases and J by 7 bases, with 8 bases left in between. The germline CDR1 and CDR2 sequences are LGHDT and YNNKEL (reference sequence). This CDR3 has 13 amino acids. CDR3 amino acids: CASSQDSENTQYF. CDR3 DNA sequence: TGTGCCAGCAGCCAAGATTCCGAAAATACGCAGTATTTT.

At least ten counts were recorded for this clonotype. The V call is TRBV7-2, the J call TRBJ2-7, with 9 positions matching TRBD2. The CDR3 sequence is 16 residues long. V shed 2 bases, J shed 0 bases, and the junction held 5 bases outside the gene matches. The germline gives CDR1 SGHTA, CDR2 FQGNSA. The CDR3 protein is CASSLRASGASYEQYF. The CDR3 coding sequence is TGTGCCAGCAGCTTACGGGCTAGCGGGGCCTCCTACGAGCAGTACTTC.

This clonotype was found a few times. The rearrangement links TRBV4-1 to TRBJ2-3; D tentatively reads TRBD1 or TRBD2 (5 bases each). This CDR3 is 17 amino acids long. Trimming shortened V by 2 bases and J by 4 bases, and 19 bases separated the two germline ends. Germline lookup yields CDR1 MGHRA and CDR2 YSYEKL. CDR3 residues: CASSQFIRGSHPDTQYF. The CDR3 DNA follows: TGCGCCAGCAGCCAATTTATTCGGGGCAGTCACCCAGATACGCAGTATTTT.

This clonotype was found many times. V gene TRBV20-1 combines with J gene TRBJ1-6; tentative D call: TRBD1 (5 bases). This CDR3 is built from 14 residues. Trimming shortened V by 4 bases and J by 7 bases, and 14 bases separated the two germline ends. Germline CDR1 and CDR2: DFQATT and SNEGSKA (reference sequence). CDR3 DNA sequence: TGCAGTGCTACACCGGGACGGTCAAATTCACCCCTCCACTTT. Translation: CSATPGRSNSPLHF.

A few counts support this clonotype. V and J are TRBV7-9 and TRBJ2-1; D uncertain. Germline V gene lookup returns CDR1 SEHNR and CDR2 FQNEAQ (reference sequence). Trimming cost V 1 base and J 10 bases, with 11 bases left between them. The CDR3 extends over 13 amino acids. The CDR3 sequence: CASSLVLVVEQFF. CDR3 nucleotides: TGTGCCAGCAGCTTAGTTCTGGTTGTGGAGCAGTTCTTC. Using reference TRBV7-9 and TRBJ2-1 for the parts outside the CDR3, the full variable domain is DTGVSQNPRHKITKRGQNVTFRCDPISEHNRLYWYRQTLGQGPEFLTYFQNEAQLEKSRLLSDRFSAERPKGSFSTLEIQRTEQGDSAMYLCASSLVLVVEQFFGPGTRLTVL.

This clonotype was recorded many times. The rearrangement links TRBV3-1 to TRBJ2-7, with unresolved D. V lost 1 base and J 3 bases, leaving 4 bases between the germline ends. CDR1 LGHDT and CDR2 YNNKEL come from the germline V gene (reference sequence). This CDR3 region has 12 residues. The CDR3 coding sequence is TGTGCCAGCAGCCAAGGGATCTACGAGCAGTACTTC. This sequence encodes CASSQGIYEQYF.

This clonotype occurred many times. This rearrangement joins TRBV5-1 to TRBJ1-4, with D perhaps matching TRBD1 (6 bases). V lost 3 bases, J lost 0 bases, and 12 bases lay in between. The CDR3 totals 16 residues. Germline V gives CDR1 SGHRS, CDR2 YFSETQ. CDR3 sequence reads: CASSSTGSATNEKLFF. CDR3 coding DNA: TGCGCCAGCAGCTCCACAGGGTCTGCAACTAATGAAAAACTGTTTTTT.

This clonotype has a count of ten or more. The chain joins TRBV5-1 to TRBJ1-3; the D gene is possibly TRBD1 (6 bases). The CDR3 covers 14 residues. Per the germline V gene, CDR1 is SGHRS and CDR2 is YFSETQ. Trimming took off 1 base at V and 2 bases at J, with 7 bases between the two ends. The CDR3 DNA reads TGCGCCAGCAGCTTGCCAGGGGCTGGAAACACCATATATTTT. Amino acids: CASSLPGAGNTIYF.

The table lists this clonotype with many counts. The J gene is TRBJ2-1, the V gene TRBV5-6, with 8 bases fitting TRBD2. The length of the CDR3 is 14 residues. In germline, CDR1 is SGHDT, CDR2 YYEEEE. The V segment lost 4 bases and the J segment 8 bases; nucleotides outside the gene matches: 8. The CDR3 loop reads CASSTLGLGYEQFF. CDR3 coding DNA: TGTGCCAGCAGCACGCTGGGACTAGGTTATGAGCAGTTCTTC. Combining the CDR3 with reference TRBV5-6 and TRBJ2-1 gives the whole variable domain DAGVTQSPTHLIKTRGQQVTLRCSPKSGHDTVSWYQQALGQGPQFIFQYYEEEERQRGNFPDRFSGHQFPNYSSELNVNALLLGDSALYLCASSTLGLGYEQFFGPGTRLTVL.

This clonotype came up many times. The J gene is TRBJ2-7, the V gene TRBV20-1; possible D gene TRBD1, 6 bases. The V gene lost 3 bases and the J gene lost 4 bases, with 10 bases spanning the gap. The CDR3 is made up of 12 amino acids. From germline, CDR1 is DFQATT and CDR2 SNEGSKA (reference sequence). CDR3 DNA: TGCAGTGCTAGGTCACAGGGATACGAGCAGTACTTC. It is translated as CSARSQGYEQYF.

This clonotype was seen repeatedly, ten times or more. CDR3: CSARHSNQPQHF. DNA for the CDR3: TGCAGTGCGAGACACAGCAATCAGCCCCAGCATTTT. This chain links TRBV20-1 with TRBJ1-5; no firm D call. The CDR3 is 12 residues long. The germline V gene encodes CDR1 DFQATT and CDR2 SNEGSKA (reference sequence). V was pared by 6 bases and J by 1 base, with 7 bases between.

There are many counts of this clonotype. As DNA, the CDR3 is TGTGCCAGCCACGGAACAGGGAAATCTGAAGCTTTCTTT. This translates into CASHGTGKSEAFF. J is TRBJ1-1 and V is TRBV6-6; the D gene is possibly TRBD1 (6 bases). Germline values: CDR1 MNHNY, CDR2 SVGAGI (reference sequence). This CDR3 has 13 amino acids. V was trimmed by 8 bases and J by 6 bases, leaving 16 bases between them.

This clonotype was observed at least ten times. The V gene is TRBV20-1, the J gene TRBJ1-5; D ambiguous. The CDR3 is 14 amino acids. The germline V gene has CDR1 DFQATT and CDR2 SNEGSKA (reference sequence). The ends were cut back, 5 bases at V and 0 bases at J, with 11 bases in the middle. CDR3 protein: CSAHPRYSNQPQHF. CDR3 nucleotide sequence: TGCAGTGCTCACCCCCGCTATAGCAATCAGCCCCAGCATTTT.

CDR3 bases: TGTGCCAGTAGCAAAACAGAGTTCATGGGTGAAAAACTGTTTTTT. Translation: CASSKTEFMGEKLFF. The chain has TRBV19 and TRBJ1-4; D is undetermined. The V end was cut by 6 bases, the J end by 7 bases, with 18 bases between. CDR1 is LNHDA, CDR2 SQIVND, per germline (reference sequence). The CDR3 loop spans 15 amino acids.

This clonotype was observed many times. V is TRBV3-1 and J is TRBJ2-7; tentatively, D is TRBD1 (6 bases). With 8 bases removed from V and 9 bases from J, the gap between germline ends came to 20 bases. The CDR3 extends over 13 amino acids. Germline V gives CDR1 LGHDT, CDR2 YNNKEL (reference sequence). CDR3 sequence (DNA): TGTGCCAGCTCCGGACAGTTGGACTTTCGGCAGTACTTC. Amino acids: CASSGQLDFRQYF.

This clonotype came up many times. The chain carries TRBV14 and TRBJ1-3; D remains ambiguous. Germline assignment: CDR1 SGHDN and CDR2 FVKESK. The CDR3 has 14 residues. Trimming shortened V by 4 bases and J by 0 bases, and 7 bases separated the two germline ends. CDR3 loop: CASSLSGSGNTIYF. The CDR3 DNA follows: TGTGCCAGCAGCCTGTCAGGCTCTGGAAACACCATATATTTT.

This clonotype appeared once. The rearrangement links TRBV13 to TRBJ2-1, with 7 bases fitting TRBD2. Germline values: CDR1 PRHDT, CDR2 FYEKMQ (reference sequence). After removal of 5 bases from V and 0 bases from J, the junction contained 4 bases not matched to a gene. This CDR3 is 15 amino acids long. CDR3 DNA: TGTGCCAGCAGCCCTCGACTAGCCTCCTACAATGAGCAGTTCTTC. Translating gives CASSPRLASYNEQFF.

Many counts were recorded for this clonotype. V usage is TRBV14 and J usage is TRBJ2-2; TRBD1 aligns across 8 bases. Germline values: CDR1 SGHDN, CDR2 FVKESK. The CDR3 has 15 residues. The J segment lost 4 bases and the V segment lost 5 bases, leaving 6 bases of the junction unmatched. CDR3 amino acids: CASSRQGAITGELFF. DNA of the CDR3: TGTGCCAGCAGCAGGCAGGGGGCAATCACCGGGGAGCTGTTTTTT.

This clonotype was found many times. The chain is built from TRBV30 and TRBJ1-6; 11 nucleotides agree with TRBD1. CDR1 GTSNPN and CDR2 SVGIG come from the germline V gene (reference sequence). Germline trimming cut 5 bases from V and 8 bases from J; bases unmatched to any gene: 14. This CDR3 spans 17 amino acids. CDR3 in amino acids: CAWDSGTGGIMDSPLHF. CDR3 nucleotides: TGTGCCTGGGATTCCGGGACAGGGGGAATTATGGATTCACCCCTCCACTTT.